The text below deals with one T cell receptor beta chain. Between the trimmed V and J ends, which lost 6 bases and 1 base, there was a span of 15 bases. The CDR3 is 15 amino acids. Germline V CDR1 and CDR2: LGHNT, FRNRAP. These data are taken from a study of control samples from healthy donors and cancer patients. Using immunoSEQ multiplex PCR, the repertoire was profiled, and TCRdb retains in-frame clones only, with some absent. The sample records 350,000 to 450,000 clones, more than 80% being singletons. The receptor's source is a middle-aged man with head and neck cancer. Sequenced input: PBMCs. The J gene is TRBJ2-5, the V gene TRBV12-5; possibly TRBD1 for D (6 bases). The CDR3 sequence is CASGPGQVSQETQYF. For the CDR3, the DNA is TGTGCTAGTGGCCCGGGACAAGTAAGCCAAGAGACCCAGTACTTC.